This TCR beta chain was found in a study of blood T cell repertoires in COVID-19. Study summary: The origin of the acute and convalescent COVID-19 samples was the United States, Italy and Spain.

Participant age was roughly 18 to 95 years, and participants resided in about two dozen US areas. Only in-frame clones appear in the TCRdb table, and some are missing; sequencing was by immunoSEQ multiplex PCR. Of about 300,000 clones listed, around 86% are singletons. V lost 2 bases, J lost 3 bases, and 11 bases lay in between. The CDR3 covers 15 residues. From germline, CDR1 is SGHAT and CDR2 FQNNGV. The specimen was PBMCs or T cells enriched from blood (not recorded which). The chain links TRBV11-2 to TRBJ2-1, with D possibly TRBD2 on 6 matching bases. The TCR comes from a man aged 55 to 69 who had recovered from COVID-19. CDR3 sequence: CASSLISSGYNEQFF. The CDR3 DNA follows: TGTGCCAGCAGCTTAATTAGTAGCGGCTACAATGAGCAGTTCTTC.